This T cell receptor beta chain was obtained from a study of long-term antiretroviral therapy in people with HIV. Unmatched junction bases numbered 10, after V lost 5 bases and J lost 7 bases. The CDR3 runs 14 residues. Germline values: CDR1 MDHEN, CDR2 SYDVKM. General study points: Blood in the study was drawn between about 2004 and 2017, possibly under older ART regimens, which may be less effective than current ones. HIV repertoires spanned narrower CDR3 length ranges than controls.

This clone has a single count. What it binds is not known. This was the immunoSEQ v3.0 assay at survey level. Sequencing used immunoSEQ multiplex PCR; TCRdb keeps in-frame clones, though not all of them. The table lists tens of thousands of clones, roughly 87% of them singletons. The TCR originated in a man between 18 and 29 years old with HIV. Sequencing used unsorted PBMCs, obtained 1 year after starting antiretroviral therapy. The chain links TRBV28 to TRBJ2-5, with TRBD1 matching 7 bases. CDR3 region: CASSQGGARWTQYF. For the CDR3, the DNA is TGTGCCAGCAGTCAAGGGGGCGCCCGGTGGACCCAGTACTTC.